This T cell receptor (beta chain) was profiled in a study of Graves' ophthalmopathy and Graves' hyperthyroidism. Study-wide results and caveats: Distinction of ophthalmopathy from stable hyperthyroidism by a 13-signature model reached 85% to 90% sensitivity and just under 84% specificity. Blood also carried most expanded thyroid clonotypes exceeding 0.001 frequency.

From RNA, the CDR3 regions of TCR beta chains were amplified and sequenced. The first-round RT-PCR employed HTBI primers together with the Qiagen OneStep RT-PCR kit. A multiplex PCR was then performed as the second round. TCRdb itself ran the multiplex PCR reads through MiXCR, one entry per CDR3 protein. The table lists roughly 350,000 distinct CDR3 sequences, about 17% of them singletons. On this clonotype itself: Its antigen remains unidentified.

Calling hyperthyroidism stable required that no ophthalmopathy show up within 18 months of follow-up. Excluded: other autoimmune disease, uncontrolled infection, pregnancy or lactation. The sample was peripheral blood. The TCR was taken from an adult woman with stable Graves' hyperthyroidism.

DNA for the CDR3: TGTGCCAGCAGTTCTCTAGCTTCTAGCACAGATACGCAGTATTTT. Amino acid sequence: CASSSLASSTDTQYF. This chain links TRBV12-3 or TRBV12-4 with TRBJ2-3; D might be TRBD2 (5 bases). This CDR3 contains 15 residues. Deletions cut 4 bases from V and 0 bases from J, with 11 bases between.